Listed here are 8 T cell receptor beta chains from one sample, sequenced in a study of T cell responses to AZD1222 COVID-19 vaccine. Profiled with immunoSEQ multiplex PCR; TCRdb holds only in-frame clones, not every one. The sample has more than 150,000 clones; approximately 94% are singletons. This material consisted of peripheral blood, taken 28 days after the second AZD1222 dose. The source is an adult who received the AZD1222 COVID-19 vaccine.

The chain combines TRBV7-9 with TRBJ1-1, with D possibly being TRBD1 (5 bases). CDR3 size: 13 residues. V lost 11 bases and J lost 3, with 16 bases in between. In germline, CDR1 is SEHNR, CDR2 FQNEAQ (reference sequence). The CDR3 DNA reads as TGTGCCGGGGCCGGCGAAGTTGACACTGAAGCTTTCTTT. It translates to CAGAGEVDTEAFF.

This rearrangement joins TRBV15 to TRBJ1-4; D ambiguous. The CDR3 length is 15 residues. The V gene's germline CDR1 is LNHNV and CDR2 YYDKDF (reference sequence). V was pared by 0 bases and J by 4 bases, with 9 bases between. The DNA for the CDR3 is TGTGCCACCAGCAGAGACCAGCTCGTTAATGAAAAACTGTTTTTT. Encoded protein: CATSRDQLVNEKLFF.

The genes are TRBV6-5 and TRBJ2-2; 8 bases are shared with TRBD2. V dropped 3 bases and J dropped 3; count of bases not matched to a gene: 6. The V gene's germline CDR1 is MNHEY and CDR2 SVGAGI. CDR3 length: 16 residues. The CDR3 nucleotides read TGTGCCAGCAGTTATAAGGCGGGAGGTTACACCGGGGAGCTGTTTTTT. As protein: CASSYKAGGYTGELFF.

This chain joins TRBV19 and TRBJ1-6; perhaps TRBD1 as D (5 bases). Trimming took 5 bases from V and 7 from J, leaving 9 bases between them. Germline assignment: CDR1 LNHDA and CDR2 SQIVND (reference sequence). The CDR3 runs 13 residues. DNA for the CDR3: TGTGCCAGTAGTTTCCCAGGGAATTCACCCCTCCACTTT. Translating gives CASSFPGNSPLHF. Complete variable domain (other parts from reference TRBV19 and TRBJ1-6): DGGITQSPKYLFRKEGQNVTLSCEQNLNHDAMYWYRQDPGQGLRLIYYSQIVNDFQKGDIAEGYSVSREKKESFPLTVTSAQKNPTAFYLCASSFPGNSPLHFGNGTRLTVT.

The chain employs TRBV7-2 and TRBJ1-5; D is unresolved. CDR1 is SGHTA and CDR2 is FQGNSA in the germline V gene. The CDR3 consists of 15 residues. V lost 3 bases and J 4 bases, leaving 13 bases between the germline ends. Here the CDR3 reads CASSFVFEENQPQHF. The CDR3 bases are TGTGCCAGCAGCTTCGTGTTTGAGGAAAATCAGCCCCAGCATTTT.

This clone was observed a single time. The V and J genes are TRBV15 and TRBJ1-5; D not resolved. The V gene's germline CDR1 is LNHNV and CDR2 YYDKDF (reference sequence). This CDR3 comprises 15 residues. The V gene lost 0 bases and the J gene lost 6 bases, with 12 bases spanning the gap. The CDR3 DNA reads as TGTGCCACCAGCAGAGATATTAACGCTATTCAGCCCCAGCATTTT. Translating it yields CATSRDINAIQPQHF.

The J gene is TRBJ1-4, the V gene TRBV9; TRBD1 matches 7 bases. This CDR3 has 16 amino acids. Looked up from germline, CDR1 is SGDLS and CDR2 is YYNGEE. Trimming took 3 bases from V and 4 from J; bases not matched to a gene: 9. CDR3 nucleotide sequence: TGTGCCAGCAGCGCCGGGACAGATCTTAATAATGAAAAACTGTTTTTT. This gives the protein CASSAGTDLNNEKLFF.

The gene calls are TRBV19 and TRBJ1-2; D is unclear. Germline CDR1 LNHDA, CDR2 SQIVND (reference sequence). V was trimmed by 4 bases and J by 0 bases, leaving 15 bases between them. The CDR3 spans 16 residues. The DNA for the CDR3 is TGTGCCAGTAGTAAGGCGCCGCGAGAACCTAACTATGGCTACACCTTC. As protein: CASSKAPREPNYGYTF.